The TCR beta chain described here comes from a study of cytomegalovirus exposure and HLA in healthy donors. Study-wide points: Differences between HLA loci emerged in a later analysis of TCR association rates, with DRB1 most and HLA-C fewest.

Concerning this clone: Antigen unknown.

CDR1 is SGHNT, CDR2 YYREEE, per germline (reference sequence). CDR3 size: 16 residues. V shed 0 bases and J shed 6 bases, with 19 bases lying between them. Vbeta (60) and Jbeta (13) primers were used in the PCR. Sequenced by immunoSEQ multiplex PCR; TCRdb stores in-frame clones only, minus some. The sample lists about 200,000 clones; approximately 80% were seen once. The sequence was collected from a boy aged 2-15 years in good health and CMV-seronegative. The V call is TRBV5-4, the J call TRBJ2-7, with D perhaps matching TRBD2 (5 bases). Specimen: PBMCs. The CDR3 coding sequence is TGTGCCAGCAGCTTGGTAACTGGCCCTGGCCGGGGCGAGCAGTACTTC. This translates into CASSLVTGPGRGEQYF.